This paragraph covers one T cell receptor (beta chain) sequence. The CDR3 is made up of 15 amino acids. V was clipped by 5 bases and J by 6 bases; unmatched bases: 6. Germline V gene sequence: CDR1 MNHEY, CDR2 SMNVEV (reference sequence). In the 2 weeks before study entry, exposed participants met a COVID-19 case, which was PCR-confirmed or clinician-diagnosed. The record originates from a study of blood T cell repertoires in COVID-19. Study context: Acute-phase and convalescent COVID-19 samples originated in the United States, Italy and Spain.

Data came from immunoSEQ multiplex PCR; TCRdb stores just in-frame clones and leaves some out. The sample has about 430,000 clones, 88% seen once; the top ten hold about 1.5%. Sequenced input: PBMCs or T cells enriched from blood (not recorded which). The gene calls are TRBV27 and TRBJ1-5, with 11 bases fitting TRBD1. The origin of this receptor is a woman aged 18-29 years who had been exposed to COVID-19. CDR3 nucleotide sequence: TGTGCCAGCAGTCAAGGACAGGGGGCGGTTCAGCCCCAGCATTTT. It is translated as CASSQGQGAVQPQHF.